The present T cell receptor beta chain was sequenced within a study of T cell repertoires in cytomegalovirus infection. Study background: Both CMV infection and a matching HLA type were indicated by public TCR beta signatures.

Via MiXCR, TCRdb re-called the reads, giving one row per CDR3 protein. The repertoire holds a few hundred thousand distinct CDR3 sequences, with roughly 15% as singletons. This clonotype was found many times. Its target is unknown. Germline values: CDR1 SGHTA, CDR2 FQGNSA. V gave up 6 bases and J gave up 2 bases, with 14 bases separating them. CDR3 length: 14 amino acids. Study-wide findings and caveats: Dominant in the ex vivo response were TCR beta clonotypes restricted by HLA-C and specific for CMV.

The receptor was derived from a human donor in good health (CMV status not recorded). Some clones in this sample may be carry-over from other donors' samples. What was sequenced was PBMCs. The chain joins TRBV7-2 to TRBJ2-7; D is uncertain. Written as DNA, the CDR3 is TGTGCCAGCAGGCGTCAAACCCCTCCCTACGAGCAGTACTTC. It is translated as CASRRQTPPYEQYF.